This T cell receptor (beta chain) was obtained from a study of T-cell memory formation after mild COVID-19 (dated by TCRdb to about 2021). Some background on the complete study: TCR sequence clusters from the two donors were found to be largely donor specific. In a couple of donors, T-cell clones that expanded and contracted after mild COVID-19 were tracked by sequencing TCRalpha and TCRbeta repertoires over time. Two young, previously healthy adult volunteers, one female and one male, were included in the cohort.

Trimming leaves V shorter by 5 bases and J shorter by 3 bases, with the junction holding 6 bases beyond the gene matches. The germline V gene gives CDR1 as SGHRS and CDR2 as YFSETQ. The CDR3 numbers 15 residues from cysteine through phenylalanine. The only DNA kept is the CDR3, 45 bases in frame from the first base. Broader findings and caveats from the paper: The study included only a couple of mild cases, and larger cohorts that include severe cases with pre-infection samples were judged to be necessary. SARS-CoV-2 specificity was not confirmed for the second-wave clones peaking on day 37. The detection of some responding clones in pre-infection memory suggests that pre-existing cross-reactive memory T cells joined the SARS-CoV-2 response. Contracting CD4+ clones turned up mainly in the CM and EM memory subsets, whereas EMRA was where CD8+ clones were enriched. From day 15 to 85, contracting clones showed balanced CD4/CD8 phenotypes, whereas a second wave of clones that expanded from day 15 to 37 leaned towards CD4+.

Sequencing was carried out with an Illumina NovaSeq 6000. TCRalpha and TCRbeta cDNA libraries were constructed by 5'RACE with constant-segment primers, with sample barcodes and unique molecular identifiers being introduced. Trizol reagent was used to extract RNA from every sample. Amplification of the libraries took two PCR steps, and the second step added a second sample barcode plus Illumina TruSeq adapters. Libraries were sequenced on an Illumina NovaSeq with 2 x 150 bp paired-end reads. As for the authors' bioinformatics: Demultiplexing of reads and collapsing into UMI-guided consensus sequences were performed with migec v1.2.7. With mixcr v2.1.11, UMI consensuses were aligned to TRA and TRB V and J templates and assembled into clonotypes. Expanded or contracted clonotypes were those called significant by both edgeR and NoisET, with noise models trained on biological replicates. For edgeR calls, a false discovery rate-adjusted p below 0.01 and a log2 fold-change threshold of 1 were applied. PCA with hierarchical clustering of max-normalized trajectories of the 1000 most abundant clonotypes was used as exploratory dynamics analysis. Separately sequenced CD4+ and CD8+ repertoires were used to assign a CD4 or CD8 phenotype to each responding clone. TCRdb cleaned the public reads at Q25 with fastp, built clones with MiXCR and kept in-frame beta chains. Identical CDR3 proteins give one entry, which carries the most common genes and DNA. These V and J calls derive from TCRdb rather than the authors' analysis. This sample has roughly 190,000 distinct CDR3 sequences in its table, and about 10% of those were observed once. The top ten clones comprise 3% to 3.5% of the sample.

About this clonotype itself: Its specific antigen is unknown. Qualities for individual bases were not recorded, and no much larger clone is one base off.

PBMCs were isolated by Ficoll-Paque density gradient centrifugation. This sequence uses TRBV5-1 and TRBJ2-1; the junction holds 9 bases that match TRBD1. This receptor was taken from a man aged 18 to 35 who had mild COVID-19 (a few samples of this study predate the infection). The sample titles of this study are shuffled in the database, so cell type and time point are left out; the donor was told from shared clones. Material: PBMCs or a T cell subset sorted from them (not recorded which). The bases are TGCGCCAGCAGACCAGACAGGGGGTACTACAATGAGCAGTTCTTC. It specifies CASRPDRGYYNEQFF. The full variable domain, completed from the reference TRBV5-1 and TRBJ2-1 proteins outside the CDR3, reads KAGVTQTPRYLIKTRGQQVTLSCSPISGHRSVSWYQQTPGQGLQFLFEYFSETQRNKGNFPGRFSGRQFSNSRSEMNVSTLELGDSALYLCASRPDRGYYNEQFFGPGTRLTVL.